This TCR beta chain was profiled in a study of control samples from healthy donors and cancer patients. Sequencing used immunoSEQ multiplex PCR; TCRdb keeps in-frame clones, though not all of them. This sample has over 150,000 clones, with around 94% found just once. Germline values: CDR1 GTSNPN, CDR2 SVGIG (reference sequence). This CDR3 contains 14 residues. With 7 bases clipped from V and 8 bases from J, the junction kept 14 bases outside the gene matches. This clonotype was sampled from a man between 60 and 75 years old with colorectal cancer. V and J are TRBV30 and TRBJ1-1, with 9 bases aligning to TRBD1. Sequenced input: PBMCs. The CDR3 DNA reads TGTGCCTACCGGGGAGCGGGACAGGGTTTAGAAGCTTTCTTT. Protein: CAYRGAGQGLEAFF.